Sequencing of this TCR beta chain was carried out in a study of early T cells in non-severe SARS-CoV-2 infection. Study as a whole: The input, bulk RNA from unsorted whole blood, was sequenced, and chains were unpaired.

This clonotype was seen many times. Its antigen is unidentified. The TCR library protocol attached unique molecular identifiers to the individual cDNA molecules. TCRdb reprocessed the 5' RACE reads with MiXCR, giving one entry per CDR3 protein. The sample records around 80,000 distinct CDR3 sequences, over 9.5% being singletons. With 6 bases clipped from V and 1 base from J, the junction kept 2 bases outside the gene matches. The CDR3 has 14 residues. Germline V lookup: CDR1 SNHLY, CDR2 FYNNEI. Study-level results: Private and CD4 specificities were missed by VDJdb matching, skewed to anti-spike CD8.

The specimen was whole blood, collected at baseline. The receptor was derived from an adult who was a healthcare worker with PCR-confirmed SARS-CoV-2 infection or an uninfected control (not recorded which). J is TRBJ2-1 and V is TRBV2; TRBD1 agrees at 8 bases. The CDR3 DNA is TGTGCCAGCAGGGACAGGGTTTCCTACAATGAGCAGTTCTTC. It yields the protein CASRDRVSYNEQFF.